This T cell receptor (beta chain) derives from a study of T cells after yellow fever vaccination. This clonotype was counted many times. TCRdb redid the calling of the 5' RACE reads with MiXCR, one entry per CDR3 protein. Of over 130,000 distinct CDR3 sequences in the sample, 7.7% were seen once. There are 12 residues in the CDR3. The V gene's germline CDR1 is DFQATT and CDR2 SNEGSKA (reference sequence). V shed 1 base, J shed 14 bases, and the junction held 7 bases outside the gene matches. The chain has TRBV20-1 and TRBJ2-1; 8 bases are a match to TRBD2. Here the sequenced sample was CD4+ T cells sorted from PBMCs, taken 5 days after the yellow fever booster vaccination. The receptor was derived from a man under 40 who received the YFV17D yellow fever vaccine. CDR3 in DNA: TGCAGTGCTAGAGCAACTAGCGGAGATAAGTTCTTC. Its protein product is CSARATSGDKFF.